These 28 T cell receptor beta chains were sequenced from one sample in a study of lymphopenia after photon versus proton radiotherapy. Produced via immunoSEQ multiplex PCR; TCRdb's table is partial and in-frame only. Found here are 150,000 to 200,000 clones, 70% to 90% of them singletons; the top ten hold approximately 4.8%. The sequencing here drew on peripheral blood, taken from a patient treated with photon-based radiotherapy. These receptors came from a man aged 50 to 60 with gastric cancer.

This clone is a singleton in its sample. The chain is built from TRBV27 and TRBJ2-3; maybe TRBD2 (6 bases). The V and J ends lost 8 bases and 3 bases respectively, with 15 bases between them. The CDR3 spans 14 residues. Looked up from germline, CDR1 is MNHEY and CDR2 is SMNVEV (reference sequence). The CDR3 DNA is TGTGCCAGCGCACCGCACGGAGGGACAGATACGCAGTATTTT. The encoded protein is CASAPHGGTDTQYF.

As for this clone: Mismatch with germline at one junction end may stem from a read error. The V gene is TRBV6-1, the J gene TRBJ2-1; D gene uncertain. The germline V gene encodes CDR1 MNHNS and CDR2 SASEGT. The CDR3 sequence is 16 residues long. The CDR3 bases are TGTGCCAGCACTGAAACGGACCTCCGAGCTTACAATGAGCAGTTCTTC. It translates to CASTETDLRAYNEQFF.

The V and J genes are TRBV27 and TRBJ1-5; the match to TRBD1 covers 9 bases. CDR1 and CDR2 (germline): MNHEY, SMNVEV (reference sequence). The CDR3 is 19 amino acids. With V trimmed by 0 bases and J by 2 bases, 11 bases remained unmatched. CDR3 loop: CASSLSPGQGTLGNQPQHF. The CDR3 coding sequence is TGTGCCAGCAGTTTATCGCCGGGACAGGGAACTCTTGGCAATCAGCCCCAGCATTTT.

The chain carries TRBV15 and TRBJ1-2; D ambiguous. This CDR3 is built from 13 residues. V gave up 2 bases and J gave up 0 bases, with 4 bases separating them. The germline V gene encodes CDR1 LNHNV and CDR2 YYDKDF (reference sequence). The CDR3 region has the DNA TGTGCCACCAGCAGAACGGCTAACTATGGCTACACCTTC. Translated: CATSRTANYGYTF.

The chain has TRBV5-8 and TRBJ1-5; D not resolved. Germline CDR1 reads SGHTS; CDR2 reads YDEGEE. The CDR3 covers 17 residues. The germline V and J ends were trimmed by 0 bases and 0 bases, with 13 bases remaining between them. CDR3 coding DNA: TGTGCCAGCAGCTTGGGGCGGAAAGCCTATAGCAATCAGCCCCAGCATTTT. Amino acids: CASSLGRKAYSNQPQHF.

The chain couples TRBV19 to TRBJ1-4, with a weak D call TRBD1 (6 bases). Germline CDR1 LNHDA, CDR2 SQIVND (reference sequence). The CDR3 contains 16 residues. V dropped 6 bases and J dropped 8 bases, with 22 bases sitting between them. DNA of the CDR3: TGTGCCAGTAGGACAGGACAGTCCGGAGAGCGGGAAAAACTGTTTTTT. Translating it yields CASRTGQSGEREKLFF.

A few counts support this clone. The CDR3 DNA follows: TGTGCCAGCAGCGACAGGGGAGCCTATGGCTACACCTTC. It specifies CASSDRGAYGYTF. The V and J genes are TRBV6-5 and TRBJ1-2, with TRBD1 identical over 8 bases. J lost 4 bases, V lost 6 bases, and 4 bases had no gene match. This CDR3 region has 13 residues. Germline CDR1 is MNHEY and CDR2 is SVGAGI.

The chain uses TRBV6-1 and TRBJ2-4; the D gene could be TRBD1 or TRBD2 (5 bases each). The germline V gene encodes CDR1 MNHNS and CDR2 SASEGT. Between the trimmed V and J ends, which lost 0 bases and 3 bases, there was a span of 12 bases. CDR3 length: 16 amino acids. This CDR3 is CASSEAPGTGKNIQYF. The CDR3 DNA reads as TGTGCCAGCAGTGAAGCCCCCGGGACGGGCAAAAACATTCAGTACTTC.

The V and J genes are TRBV11-1 and TRBJ2-7; 10 bases align to TRBD2. This CDR3 is 16 amino acids long. J lost 0 bases, V lost 5 bases, and 7 bases had no gene match. The germline gives CDR1 SGHAT, CDR2 FQDESV (reference sequence). This chain's CDR3 is CASSQWSSGSSYEQYF. The CDR3 DNA sequence: TGTGCCAGCAGCCAATGGTCTAGCGGGAGCTCCTACGAGCAGTACTTC.

The chain recombines TRBV6-1 with TRBJ2-7, with 13 nucleotides matching TRBD2. Germline V lookup: CDR1 MNHNS, CDR2 SASEGT. This CDR3 is 15 amino acids long. Unmatched junction bases numbered 7, after V lost 3 bases and J lost 8 bases. The CDR3 protein is CASSEPGLAGIQQYF. DNA for the CDR3: TGTGCCAGCAGTGAGCCGGGACTAGCGGGGATCCAGCAGTACTTC.

The rearrangement links TRBV2 to TRBJ2-1, with D possibly TRBD2 on 6 matching bases. This CDR3 has 13 amino acids. Germline V gene sequence: CDR1 SNHLY, CDR2 FYNNEI. V lost 6 bases, J lost 5 bases, and 11 bases lay in between. The CDR3 coding sequence is TGTGCCAGCAGGAGGGGAGGTAACAATGAGCAGTTCTTC. Protein sequence: CASRRGGNNEQFF.

Comments on this clone: The junction does not match germline at one end; this may be a read error. The genes are TRBV18 and TRBJ2-2; D is undetermined. CDR3 length: 15 amino acids. The germline V gene encodes CDR1 KGHSH and CDR2 LQKENI. The CDR3 DNA reads as TGTGCCAGCCCACCGGAAAGTGCGAACACCGGGGAGCTGTTTTTT. Translating gives CASPPESANTGELFF.

The chain combines TRBV5-1 with TRBJ2-7, with a possible D match to TRBD1 (6 bases). The germline CDR1 and CDR2 sequences are SGHRS and YFSETQ. V was clipped by 0 bases and J by 0 bases, with 7 bases between them. The CDR3 runs to 14 residues. CDR3 residues: CASSLGTVSYEQYF. CDR3 coding DNA: TGCGCCAGCAGCTTGGGGACAGTCTCCTACGAGCAGTACTTC.

The chain carries TRBV7-9 and TRBJ2-6, with a tentative D call TRBD1 (6 bases). CDR1 and CDR2 from the germline V gene are SEHNR and FQNEAQ (reference sequence). The length of the CDR3 is 17 residues. V was pared by 4 bases and J by 0 bases, with 13 bases between. The CDR3 sequence is CASSSGARNSGANVLTF. CDR3 nucleotide sequence: TGTGCCAGCAGCTCAGGGGCTCGGAACTCTGGGGCCAACGTCCTGACTTTC.

About this clone itself: Other DNA sequences from this sample encode an identical CDR3 as well. CDR3 in DNA: TGTGCCAGCAGCCTCGGGACAGGGAACACTGAAGCTTTCTTT. It is translated as CASSLGTGNTEAFF. The chain has TRBV4-2 and TRBJ1-1, with 8 nucleotides matching TRBD1. The CDR3 covers 14 residues. Germline assignment: CDR1 LGHNA and CDR2 YNFKEQ. After removal of 4 bases from V and 1 base from J, the junction contained 2 bases not matched to a gene.

This chain uses TRBV7-9 with TRBJ2-7; D might be TRBD1 (5 bases). The CDR3 length is 15 residues. Germline-derived CDR1 and CDR2 are SEHNR and FQNEAQ (reference sequence). V dropped 0 bases and J dropped 4 bases, with 13 bases sitting between them. CDR3 amino acids: CASSLAGTGFYEQYF. DNA of the CDR3: TGTGCCAGCAGCTTAGCGGGAACAGGCTTTTACGAGCAGTACTTC.

This rearrangement joins TRBV7-2 to TRBJ2-1; TRBD1 is a possible D gene (6 bases). Looked up from germline, CDR1 is SGHTA and CDR2 is FQGNSA. V shed 3 bases and J shed 7 bases, with 10 bases lying between them. This CDR3 spans 13 amino acids. The DNA of the CDR3 is TGTGCCAGCAGCTTCCGGGACACGAATGAGCAGTTCTTC. It is translated as CASSFRDTNEQFF.

V is TRBV6-5 and J is TRBJ1-5; no reliable D call. The CDR3 has 13 residues. Trimming shortened V by 5 bases and J by 7 bases, and 12 bases separated the two germline ends. Germline-derived CDR1 and CDR2 are MNHEY and SVGAGI. The CDR3: CASSRTADQPQHF. The CDR3 coding sequence is TGTGCCAGCAGTCGGACGGCAGACCAGCCCCAGCATTTT.

V usage is TRBV6-5 and J usage is TRBJ2-5, with D tentatively TRBD1 (5 bases). CDR3 length: 15 amino acids. Trimming stripped 2 bases from V and 1 base from J, with 11 bases between. The germline gives CDR1 MNHEY, CDR2 SVGAGI. The CDR3 nucleotides read TGTGCCAGCAGTTACAGTGTCAGGGCCCAAGAGACCCAGTACTTC. It codes for CASSYSVRAQETQYF.

The rearrangement joins TRBV4-2 to TRBJ2-7, with 7 positions matching TRBD2. Germline lookup yields CDR1 LGHNA and CDR2 YNFKEQ. The CDR3 covers 15 residues. The V and J ends lost 3 bases and 2 bases, in that order; junction bases with no gene match: 7. The CDR3 spells CASSQTSGNAYEQYF. CDR3 in DNA: TGTGCCAGCAGCCAGACCAGCGGGAACGCCTACGAGCAGTACTTC.

The rearrangement uses TRBV5-6 and TRBJ1-4; the D is unclear. This CDR3 spans 16 amino acids. Trimming took off 3 bases at V and 0 bases at J, with 12 bases between the two ends. Germline CDR1 reads SGHDT; CDR2 reads YYEEEE. The chain's CDR3 is CASSSWTAPTNEKLFF. CDR3 bases: TGTGCCAGCAGCTCGTGGACTGCCCCAACTAATGAAAAACTGTTTTTT.

The chain employs TRBV4-1 and TRBJ2-7; 11 nucleotides align to TRBD1. Germline CDR1 MGHRA, CDR2 YSYEKL. The CDR3 loop spans 18 amino acids. V lost 4 bases and J lost 3; bases outside the gene matches: 14. The CDR3 region has the DNA TGCGCCAGCAGCCGCAATTTTCCCGGGACAGGGGGTGACTACGAGCAGTACTTC. Amino acid sequence: CASSRNFPGTGGDYEQYF.

V is TRBV30 and J is TRBJ2-7, with TRBD1 matching 8 bases. Trimming took 0 bases from V and 3 from J; bases not matched to a gene: 4. The CDR3 contains 14 residues. Germline CDR1 and CDR2: GTSNPN and SVGIG (reference sequence). This chain's CDR3 is CAWSVETGDYEQYF. CDR3 in DNA: TGTGCCTGGAGTGTGGAGACAGGGGACTACGAGCAGTACTTC.

The chain links TRBV28 to TRBJ1-1; 8 bases align to TRBD1. CDR1 and CDR2 (germline): MDHEN, SYDVKM. The CDR3 spans 15 residues. For the CDR3, the DNA is TGTGCGGGACAGGAGACGGTTGGGGGAAACACTGAAGCTTTCTTT. It specifies CAGQETVGGNTEAFF.

The rearrangement links TRBV30 to TRBJ2-3; D not certain. The germline CDR1 and CDR2 sequences are GTSNPN and SVGIG (reference sequence). This CDR3 comprises 11 residues. V lost 5 bases and J 5 bases, leaving 8 bases between the germline ends. The CDR3 nucleotides read TGTGCCTGGGCGACGTTAGATACGCAGTATTTT. It translates to CAWATLDTQYF.

The chain is built from TRBV6-5 and TRBJ2-1; 8 bases are a match to TRBD2. The CDR3 is 12 amino acids. V gave up 7 bases and J gave up 8 bases; unmatched junction bases: 4. Germline V lookup: CDR1 MNHEY, CDR2 SVGAGI. The CDR3 here is CASTSRGDEQFF. The CDR3 nucleotides are TGTGCCAGCACCTCGCGGGGGGATGAGCAGTTCTTC.

The V and J genes are TRBV30 and TRBJ2-7; no clear D gene. Trimming took 2 bases from V and 1 from J, leaving 6 bases between them. This CDR3 contains 12 residues. The germline V gene has CDR1 GTSNPN and CDR2 SVGIG (reference sequence). CDR3 DNA sequence: TGTGCCTGGAGTAGGCAGTCCTACGAGCAGTACTTC. It translates to CAWSRQSYEQYF.

The chain couples TRBV6-6 to TRBJ1-2; D is unresolved. Trimming stripped 0 bases from V and 2 bases from J, with 7 bases between. CDR1 MNHNY and CDR2 SVGAGI come from the germline V gene (reference sequence). The CDR3 has 14 amino acids. The CDR3 coding sequence is TGTGCCAGCAGTTACTCTCGAACGAACTATGGCTACACCTTC. This gives the protein CASSYSRTNYGYTF.